The 9 T cell receptor beta chains below all came from one sample that was sequenced in a study of T cells in Graves' hyperthyroidism and ophthalmopathy. RNA transcripts gave rise to amplified TCR beta CDR3 regions. During a first-round RT-PCR of the TCR CDR3, the HTBI primer set was used. MiXCR was run by TCRdb on the multiplex PCR reads, yielding one entry per CDR3 protein. The sample holds about 610,000 distinct CDR3 sequences; about 43% are singletons and the top ten take around 7.7%. The sample comprised peripheral blood or thyroid tissue (not recorded which). These receptors were collected from a woman aged 18-29 years with Graves' hyperthyroidism.

This clonotype was seen ten or more times. The genes are TRBV20-1 and TRBJ1-1; D not resolved. Germline CDR1 and CDR2: DFQATT and SNEGSKA (reference sequence). V was clipped by 3 bases and J by 1 base, with 3 bases between them. The CDR3 consists of 11 residues. Written as DNA, the CDR3 is TGCAGTGCTAGGGAGAACACTGAAGCTTTCTTT. This encodes CSARENTEAFF.

On this clonotype: A read error may explain this, as a much larger clone is one base away. This chain joins TRBV5-5 and TRBJ1-4; TRBD1 matches at 7 bases. Trimming took 3 bases from V and 5 from J; bases not matched to a gene: 16. The CDR3 loop spans 18 amino acids. CDR1 is SGHKS and CDR2 is YYEKEE in the germline V gene (reference sequence). The CDR3 DNA reads TGTGCCAGCAGCTCCCGGGACAGCCTAAGGAGTACAAATGAAAAACTGTTTTTT. It yields the protein CASSSRDSLRSTNEKLFF.

This clonotype was seen ten or more times. The chain links TRBV2 to TRBJ1-1, with D perhaps matching TRBD1 (6 bases). Germline V gene lookup returns CDR1 SNHLY and CDR2 FYNNEI. The CDR3 extends over 16 amino acids. V lost 6 bases and J 1 base, leaving 18 bases between the germline ends. CDR3 in DNA: TGTGCCAGCAGCCCCCGAGAGGGGGGGAGGAACACTGAAGCTTTCTTT. Residues: CASSPREGGRNTEAFF.

The V and J genes are TRBV7-2 and TRBJ1-5; TRBD2 agrees at 8 bases. The DNA end favors TRBJ2-3, so the J call may be wrong. The germline V gene encodes CDR1 SGHTA and CDR2 FQGNSA. This CDR3 has 15 amino acids. DNA of the CDR3: TGTGCCAGCAGCCAGCGGGAGATGAGTACAGATACGCAGTATTTT. Protein: CASSQREMSTDTQYF.

This clonotype was counted many times. The J gene is TRBJ1-1, the V gene TRBV27; D unclear. V dropped 2 bases and J dropped 1 base, with 5 bases sitting between them. The CDR3 consists of 13 residues. The germline CDR1 and CDR2 sequences are MNHEY and SMNVEV (reference sequence). For the CDR3, the DNA is TGTGCCAGCAGTTTAAACACGAACACTGAAGCTTTCTTT. This encodes CASSLNTNTEAFF.

The chain joins TRBV2 to TRBJ2-6; no clear D. CDR1 is SNHLY, CDR2 FYNNEI, per germline. The CDR3 has 13 residues. Trimming cost V 8 bases and J 4 bases, with 9 bases left between them. The CDR3 loop reads CASQNSGANVLTF. The DNA for the CDR3 is TGTGCCAGCCAGAACTCGGGGGCCAACGTCCTGACTTTC.

There are many counts of this clonotype. The chain links TRBV5-6 to TRBJ1-5; 9 nucleotides agree with TRBD1. The CDR3 length is 17 residues. The germline gives CDR1 SGHDT, CDR2 YYEEEE. The trim removed 2 bases at V and 1 base at J, leaving 7 bases unmatched. The chain's CDR3 is CASSFGTGSLSNQPQHF. The CDR3 DNA sequence: TGTGCCAGCAGCTTCGGGACAGGGAGTTTGAGCAATCAGCCCCAGCATTTT.

At least ten counts were recorded for this clonotype. This rearrangement joins TRBV5-6 to TRBJ2-2; possibly TRBD2 for D (5 bases). V was trimmed by 0 bases and J by 9 bases, leaving 9 bases between them. The germline V gene encodes CDR1 SGHDT and CDR2 YYEEEE. The CDR3 loop spans 13 amino acids. Written as DNA, the CDR3 is TGTGCCAGCAGCTTGGGAGGGTACCGGGAGCTGTTTTTT. Its protein product is CASSLGGYRELFF.

The chain combines TRBV29-1 with TRBJ2-7; D is unresolved. The V and J ends lost 0 bases and 0 bases respectively, with 12 bases between them. This CDR3 is 15 amino acids long. Germline CDR1 reads SQVTM; CDR2 reads ANQGSEA. The CDR3 DNA reads as TGCAGCGTTGAAGATGGTAGCAGTACCTCCTACGAGCAGTACTTC. Protein product: CSVEDGSSTSYEQYF.